This T cell receptor beta chain was captured in a study of T cell changes during pregnancy in multiple sclerosis (dated by TCRdb to about 2019). Study-level background: The study looked at changes in the T cell repertoire across pregnancy in women with multiple sclerosis.

Details on this clone: There is no known antigen for this receptor. Base qualities are missing; no much larger clone stands one base away.

CDR1 and CDR2, per the germline V gene, are SGHTA and FQGNSA. The CDR3 runs 16 residues from the cysteine to the phenylalanine. CDR3 DNA is the only sequence kept; it has 48 bases, read in frame from the first base. V is reduced by 3 bases and J by 4 bases, leaving a spacing of 18 bases between them. Library preparation used the immunoSEQ multiplex PCR assay. The table was pulled from immuneACCESS by TCRdb, which kept in-frame rearrangements only. Such tables lose some clones; where checked, under half of the loss comes from unresolved V genes, and the rest has no known cause. This sample has tens of thousands of clones in its table, and more than 85% of those were observed once. In total, the top ten clones hold less than 0.4% of the sample.

Rearrangement joined TRBV7-2 to TRBJ1-2; the D gene is perhaps TRBD1, from 6 matching bases. This receptor was obtained from a female donor with multiple sclerosis, enrolled in a pregnancy study. Sequenced material: CD4+ T cells from peripheral blood mononuclear cells, taken in the second trimester of pregnancy. The CDR3 is CASSLGGGGVVYGYTF. The base sequence is TGTGCCAGCAGCTTGGGGGGCGGGGGCGTTGTCTATGGCTACACCTTC.